Listed below are T cell receptor beta chains from one sample, sequenced in a study of OX40 agonist ivuxolimab in advanced cancers. TCRdb keeps only in-frame clones here, not all; method: immunoSEQ multiplex PCR. The data show about 75,000 clones, with 75% to 90% seen just once and roughly 1.3% held by the top ten. Here the sequenced sample was CD4+ or CD8+ T cells sorted from blood, taken in a trial of the OX40 agonist ivuxolimab. The receptors here all came from an adult with an advanced solid tumor such as melanoma, head and neck, liver or kidney cancer. CDR3s include the opening cysteine and the closing phenylalanine or tryptophan.

>TRBV5-1
CASSLSVIGTGSEKLFF
>TRBV4-1
CASSQGRQATYEQYF
>TRBV7-8
CASSSLAQNTGELFF
>TRBV28
CAIPDRHGYTF
>TRBV2
CASSVQGDYEQYF
>TRBV30
CAWSEKTGGGQPQHF
>TRBV30
CAWRQAGTGYGYTF
>TRBV4-1
CASSHTPQSGSSYNEQFF
>TRBV9
CASSVQSGANVLTF
>TRBV5-1
CASSLSGDYQETQYF
>TRBV7-3
CASREGTTTDTQYF
>TRBV29-1
CSGTGTNTEAFF
>TRBV7-9
CASSLGTGGNQPQHF
>TRBV6-1
CASSTPGPGGNEQFF
>TRBV7-9
CASLRRTPEHAAEAFF
>TRBV2
CASSEGPSSYEQYF
>TRBV7-9
CASSPYGGTDTQYF
>TRBV10-3
CAIRDGEGGTEAFF
>TRBV10-3
CAISESSPIGGLFF
>TRBV30
CAFGATLASGANVLTF
>TRBV7-2
CASSFQGGYGYTF
>TRBV29-1
CSVQGRQLINQPQHF